This entry lists 9 T cell receptor beta chains sequenced from one sample in a study of cytomegalovirus exposure and HLA in healthy donors. Primers included in the PCR were 60 Vbeta and 13 Jbeta primers. Generated by immunoSEQ multiplex PCR, the TCRdb table keeps only in-frame clones and is missing some. The sample contains about 140,000 clones, around 80% of which appear only once. The sequencing input was PBMCs. The receptors stem from a woman aged 40-49 years in good health and CMV-seronegative.

This rearrangement joins TRBV27 to TRBJ1-2; 12 bases line up with TRBD1. The CDR3 length is 16 residues. The junction had 8 bases not matched to a gene; V was cut back by 5 bases and J by 4 bases. Germline values: CDR1 MNHEY, CDR2 SMNVEV (reference sequence). CDR3 DNA: TGTGCCAGCAGTCCCCGGGACAGGGGGCGCCCCTATGGCTACACCTTC. Amino acid sequence: CASSPRDRGRPYGYTF.

Concerning this clone: The junction differs from germline at one of its ends, possibly a read error. This chain links TRBV28 with TRBJ2-3; TRBD2 aligns across 8 bases. The V gene's germline CDR1 is MDHEN and CDR2 SYDVKM. The CDR3 has 15 amino acids. The CDR3 region is CASSLDSGSTDPQYF. The CDR3 bases are TGTGCCAGCAGTTTAGACAGCGGGAGCACAGATCCGCAGTATTTT.

V is TRBV30 and J is TRBJ2-7, with a possible D match to TRBD2 (6 bases). Trimming removed 0 bases at V and 4 bases at J, with 10 bases between. This CDR3 is 13 amino acids long. Germline V gene lookup returns CDR1 GTSNPN and CDR2 SVGIG (reference sequence). The CDR3 DNA reads TGTGCCTGGAGTGTTAGTCTAGCGTACGAGCAGTACTTC. Translation: CAWSVSLAYEQYF.

This clone was detected a few times. The gene calls are TRBV5-4 and TRBJ2-5, with D possibly matching TRBD2 (6 bases). CDR1 and CDR2 (germline): SGHNT, YYREEE (reference sequence). V shed 0 bases and J shed 7 bases, with 10 bases lying between them. The CDR3 length is 13 residues. The CDR3 region is CASSLAGTPTQYF. The CDR3 region has the DNA TGTGCCAGCAGCTTGGCGGGGACTCCGACCCAGTACTTC.

The rearrangement uses TRBV11-2 and TRBJ2-2; 8 bases agree with TRBD2. This CDR3 is 16 amino acids long. Germline trimming cut 2 bases from V and 6 bases from J; bases unmatched to any gene: 8. Germline CDR1 is SGHAT and CDR2 is FQNNGV. The CDR3 protein is CASSLLGTRAAGELFF. The CDR3 DNA sequence: TGTGCCAGCAGCTTACTAGGGACTAGGGCCGCCGGGGAGCTGTTTTTT.

The chain combines TRBV6-6 with TRBJ2-1, with a possible D match to TRBD2 (5 bases). This CDR3 is 15 amino acids long. The germline gives CDR1 MNHNY, CDR2 SVGAGI (reference sequence). The V end lost 7 bases, the J end lost 10 bases, and 23 bases lay between the germline ends. The CDR3 is CASNKPFGAVREQFF. As DNA, the CDR3 is TGTGCCAGCAACAAACCCTTTGGAGCGGTCAGGGAGCAGTTCTTC.

The gene calls are TRBV7-3 and TRBJ2-7, with 9 bases matching TRBD1. Germline V gene lookup returns CDR1 SGHTA and CDR2 FQGTGA. Trimming took 5 bases from V and 5 from J; bases not matched to a gene: 13. The CDR3 is 16 residues long. CDR3 DNA sequence: TGTGCCAGCAGCCTTCATCCGGGACAGGGTAGGAACGAGCAGTACTTC. Translation gives CASSLHPGQGRNEQYF.

On this clone itself: The CDR3 carries no conserved terminal phenylalanine or tryptophan, so it likely arises from a read error. DNA of the CDR3: TGCGCCAGCAGCCAAACCGGGACAGGGGGCTACGAGCAGTACTCC. Translating gives CASSQTGTGGYEQYS. The rearrangement links TRBV4-3 to TRBJ2-7; 11 positions agree with TRBD1. The germline V gene encodes CDR1 LGHNA and CDR2 YSLEER. V dropped 2 bases and J dropped 3; count of bases not matched to a gene: 3. The CDR3 runs 15 residues.

The rearrangement joins TRBV7-8 to TRBJ1-5; 10 bases are a match to TRBD1. CDR3 length: 15 amino acids. Losses at the gene ends were 3 bases for V and 5 bases for J; bases not matched to a gene: 4. Germline V lookup: CDR1 SGHVS, CDR2 FQNEAQ. CDR3 nucleotides: TGTGCCAGCAGCTTTCGCGGGACAGGGGATCAGCCCCAGCATTTT. Residues: CASSFRGTGDQPQHF.